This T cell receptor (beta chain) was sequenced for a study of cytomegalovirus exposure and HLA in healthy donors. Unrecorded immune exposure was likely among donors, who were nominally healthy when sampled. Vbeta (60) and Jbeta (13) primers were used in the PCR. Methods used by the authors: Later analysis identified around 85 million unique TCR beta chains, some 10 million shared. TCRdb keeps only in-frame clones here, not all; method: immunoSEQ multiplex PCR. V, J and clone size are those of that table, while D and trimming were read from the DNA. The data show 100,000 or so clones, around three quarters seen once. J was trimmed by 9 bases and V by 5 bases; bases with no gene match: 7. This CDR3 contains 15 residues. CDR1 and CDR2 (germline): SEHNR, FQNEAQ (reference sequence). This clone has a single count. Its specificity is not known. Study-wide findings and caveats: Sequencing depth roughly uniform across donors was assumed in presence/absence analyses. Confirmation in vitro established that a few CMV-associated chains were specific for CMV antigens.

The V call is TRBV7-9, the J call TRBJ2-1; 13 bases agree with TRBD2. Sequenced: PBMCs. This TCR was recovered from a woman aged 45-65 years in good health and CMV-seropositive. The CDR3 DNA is TGTGCCAGCAGCCCACCGGGACTAGCGGGAAGTGAGCAGTTCTTC. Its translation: CASSPPGLAGSEQFF.